One and the same sample provided the 9 T cell receptor beta chains below, sequenced in a study of tumor-infiltrating lymphocytes in primary liver carcinoma. Germline DNA was also extracted, and blood RNA derived from unsorted whole blood. A primer in the constant region served to generate TCR beta cDNA from 450 to 650 ng of total RNA. Three-round nested multiplex PCR performed with slightly modified ARM-PCR produced the TCR beta libraries. In the first two PCR rounds, TRBV1-TRBV30 forward primers were paired with a C-beta reverse primer, and each round lasted roughly 9 cycles. MiXCR was run by TCRdb on the multiplex PCR reads, yielding one entry per CDR3 protein. Of 330,000 or so distinct CDR3 sequences in the sample, about 65% were seen once. Sequenced sample: peripheral blood. Source of these receptors: a man in his forties or fifties with primary liver carcinoma and hepatitis B virus infection.

As to this clonotype: At one end, the junction sequence differs from germline, possibly due to a read error. The CDR3 region is CSANQQGTNTGELFF. The CDR3 DNA reads as TGCAGCGCCAACCAGCAGGGCACGAATACCGGGGAGCTGTTTTTT. The chain carries TRBV29-1 and TRBJ2-2, with a possible D match to TRBD1 (5 bases). Germline V gives CDR1 SQVTM, CDR2 ANQGSEA. The CDR3 covers 15 residues.

This clonotype showed up just once. The chain joins TRBV28 to TRBJ2-3, with 9 bases lining up with TRBD2. The CDR3 contains 15 residues. J was trimmed by 2 bases and V by 6 bases; bases with no gene match: 6. CDR1 is MDHEN, CDR2 SYDVKM, per germline. CDR3 nucleotides: TGTGCCAGCAGCCGCGGCGGGAGGGACACAGATACGCAGTATTTT. Its translation is CASSRGGRDTDTQYF.

Concerning this clonotype: A much more abundant neighbour one base away suggests this may be a read error. The chain recombines TRBV29-1 with TRBJ2-2; the D gene could be TRBD1 or TRBD2 (5 bases each). Germline assignment: CDR1 SQVTM and CDR2 ANQGSEA. This CDR3 spans 14 amino acids. The DNA of the CDR3 is TGCGGTGGTAGCGATCCGCATACAGGCGGGGAGCTGTTTTTT. Translated, it gives CGGSDPHTGGELFF.

Worth noting for this clonotype: Mismatch with germline at one junction end may stem from a read error. The chain is built from TRBV11-2 and TRBJ2-4, with 7 bases matching TRBD1. Germline V gene lookup returns CDR1 SGHAT and CDR2 FQNNGV. CDR3 length equals 14 residues. The CDR3 sequence: CASSPPGGEHIQHF. Here the CDR3 DNA reads TGTGCCAGCAGCCCTCCAGGGGGTGAACACATTCAGCACTTC.

V is TRBV6-2 or TRBV6-3 and J is TRBJ1-6; D is unclear. CDR3 length: 14 amino acids. Trimming took 5 bases from V and 6 from J, leaving 11 bases between them. The germline V gene has CDR1 MNHEY and CDR2 SVGEGT. The CDR3 DNA follows: TGTGCCAGCAGTCGTGGATGTCTTAATTCACCCCTCCACTTT. Its translation is CASSRGCLNSPLHF.

Concerning this clonotype itself: A much larger clone differs from this one at a single base, so this may be a read error. The V gene is TRBV6-5, the J gene TRBJ2-5; a weak D match, TRBD1 (7 bases). The CDR3 is made up of 15 amino acids. The germline V and J ends were trimmed by 5 bases and 1 base, with 14 bases remaining between them. Germline V CDR1 and CDR2: MNHEY, SVGAGI. CDR3 amino acids: CASSAQGGSQETQYF. The CDR3 region has the DNA TGTGCCAGCAGTGCGCAGGGGGGAAGCCAAGAGACCCAGTACTTC.

This clonotype was picked up one time. The genes are TRBV7-9 and TRBJ2-2, with TRBD2 identical over 10 bases. The CDR3 is made up of 16 amino acids. The ends lost 0 bases at V and 7 bases at J; junction bases unmatched: 5. Germline CDR1 SEHNR, CDR2 FQNEAQ (reference sequence). The CDR3 region has the DNA TGTGCCAGCAGCTTAGCTAGCGGGAGGTCTGGCGGGGAGCTGTTTTTT. Amino acids: CASSLASGRSGGELFF.

As concerns this clonotype: One end of the junction fails to match germline, which may point to a read error. The chain links TRBV11-1 to TRBJ2-1; either TRBD1 or TRBD2 may supply D (6 bases each). The CDR3 totals 15 residues. The germline V gene encodes CDR1 SGHAT and CDR2 FQDESV (reference sequence). CDR3 protein: CASGRSGGQGDEQSF. In DNA, the CDR3 is TGTGCCAGCGGCCGGAGTGGGGGGCAGGGCGATGAGCAGTCCTTC.

This clonotype was seen only a few times. This chain uses TRBV4-1 with TRBJ1-6; D gene uncertain. The germline V gene encodes CDR1 MGHRA and CDR2 YSYEKL. This CDR3 spans 14 amino acids. V was shortened by 1 base and J by 7 bases, with 8 bases between the two germline ends. The DNA for the CDR3 is TGCGCCAGCAGCCAAGCCCGGGTCAATTCACCCCTCCACTTT. This sequence encodes CASSQARVNSPLHF.